What follows is one TCR beta chain and its context. Trimming took 10 bases from V and 6 from J; bases not matched to a gene: 4. Germline V gene lookup returns CDR1 SNHLY and CDR2 FYNNEI. The CDR3 sequence is 13 residues long. The data were obtained in a study of T cell responses to AZD1222 COVID-19 vaccine. Assay: immunoSEQ multiplex PCR; the TCRdb copy retains only in-frame clones and omits some. The sample records about 73,000 clones, about 87% being singletons. The sequence was collected from an adult in good health. This sequence joins TRBV2 and TRBJ1-6, with TRBD1 matching over 9 bases. Here the sequenced sample was peripheral blood, taken on day 0 of AZD1222 vaccination. The CDR3 DNA sequence: TGTGCCACCAGGGACAGGGTTAATTCACCCCTCCACTTT. Translating it yields CATRDRVNSPLHF.